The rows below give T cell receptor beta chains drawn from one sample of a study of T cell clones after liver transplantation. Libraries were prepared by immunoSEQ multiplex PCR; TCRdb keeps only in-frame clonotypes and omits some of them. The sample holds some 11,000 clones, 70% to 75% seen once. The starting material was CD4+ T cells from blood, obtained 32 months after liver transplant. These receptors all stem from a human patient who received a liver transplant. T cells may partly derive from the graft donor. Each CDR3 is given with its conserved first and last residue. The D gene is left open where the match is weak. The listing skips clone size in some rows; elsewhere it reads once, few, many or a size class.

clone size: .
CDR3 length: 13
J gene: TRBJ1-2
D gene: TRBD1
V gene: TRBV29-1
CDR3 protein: CSAYTGGGYGYTF
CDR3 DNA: TGCAGCGCTTACACAGGGGGAGGCTATGGCTACACCTTC

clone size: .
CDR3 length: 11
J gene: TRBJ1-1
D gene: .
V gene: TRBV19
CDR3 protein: CASTGITEAFF
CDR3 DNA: TGTGCCAGTACAGGGATCACTGAAGCTTTCTTT

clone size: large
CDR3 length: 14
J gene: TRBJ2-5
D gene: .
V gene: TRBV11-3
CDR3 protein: CASSPQSFEETQYF
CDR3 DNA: TGTGCCAGCAGCCCCCAGAGTTTCGAAGAGACCCAGTACTTC

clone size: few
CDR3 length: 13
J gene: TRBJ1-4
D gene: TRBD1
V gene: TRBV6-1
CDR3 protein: CASTGQENEKLFF
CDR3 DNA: TGTGCCAGCACGGGACAGGAGAATGAAAAACTGTTTTTT

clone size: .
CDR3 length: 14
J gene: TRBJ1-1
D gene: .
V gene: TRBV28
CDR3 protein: CASSWTTENTEAFF
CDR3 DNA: TGTGCCAGCAGTTGGACCACAGAGAACACTGAAGCTTTCTTT

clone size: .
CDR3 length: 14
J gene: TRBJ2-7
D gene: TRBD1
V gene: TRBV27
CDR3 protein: CASSQKVDRAEQYF
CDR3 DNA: TGTGCCAGCAGTCAGAAGGTGGACAGGGCCGAGCAGTACTTC

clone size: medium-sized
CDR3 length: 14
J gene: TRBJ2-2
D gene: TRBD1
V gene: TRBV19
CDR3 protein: CASRGDSDTGELFF
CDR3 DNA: TGTGCCAGTCGAGGGGACAGTGACACCGGGGAGCTGTTTTTT

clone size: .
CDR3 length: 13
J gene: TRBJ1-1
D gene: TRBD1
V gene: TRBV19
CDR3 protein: CASGQGGWTEAFF
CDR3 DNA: TGTGCCAGTGGACAGGGGGGGTGGACTGAAGCTTTCTTT

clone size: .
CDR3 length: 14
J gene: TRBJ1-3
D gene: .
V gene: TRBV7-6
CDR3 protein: CASRSSQAGNTIYF
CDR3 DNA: TGTGCCAGCAGGTCTTCCCAGGCTGGAAACACCATATATTTT

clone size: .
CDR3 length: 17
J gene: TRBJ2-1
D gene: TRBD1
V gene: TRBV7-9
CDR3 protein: CASSSPLTGVSYNEQFF
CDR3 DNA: TGTGCCAGCAGCTCTCCATTGACAGGGGTTTCCTACAATGAGCAGTTCTTC

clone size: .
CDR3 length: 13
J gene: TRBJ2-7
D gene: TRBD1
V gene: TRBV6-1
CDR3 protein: CASSEAQRDRGEF
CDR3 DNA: TGTGCCAGCAGTGAAGCGCAAAGGGACAGGGGAGAGTTC

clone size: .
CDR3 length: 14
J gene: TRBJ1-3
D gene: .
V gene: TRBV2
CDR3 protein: CASREVYSGNTIYF
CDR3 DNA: TGTGCCAGCAGGGAGGTGTACTCTGGAAACACCATATATTTT

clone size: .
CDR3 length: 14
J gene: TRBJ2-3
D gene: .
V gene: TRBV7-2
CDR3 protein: CASSLVGGTDTQYF
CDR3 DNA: TGTGCCAGCAGCTTAGTTGGCGGTACAGATACGCAGTATTTT

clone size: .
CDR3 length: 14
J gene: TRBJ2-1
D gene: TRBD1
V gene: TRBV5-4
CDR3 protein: CASFNRGRQYEQFF
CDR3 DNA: TGTGCCAGTTTTAACAGGGGTAGGCAATATGAGCAGTTCTTC

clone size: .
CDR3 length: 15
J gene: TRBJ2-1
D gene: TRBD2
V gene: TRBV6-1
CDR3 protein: CASSETASGYNEQFF
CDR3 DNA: TGTGCCAGCAGTGAAACGGCTAGCGGCTACAATGAGCAGTTCTTC

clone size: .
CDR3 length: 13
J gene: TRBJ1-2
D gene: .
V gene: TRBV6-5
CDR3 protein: CASSRLTGDGYTF
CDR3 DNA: TGTGCCAGCAGTCGACTGACAGGCGATGGCTACACCTTC

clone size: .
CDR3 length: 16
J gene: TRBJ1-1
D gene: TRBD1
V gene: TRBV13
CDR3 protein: CASSMRGTGLATEAFF
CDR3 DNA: TGTGCCAGCAGCATGAGAGGGACAGGGTTGGCCACTGAAGCTTTCTTT

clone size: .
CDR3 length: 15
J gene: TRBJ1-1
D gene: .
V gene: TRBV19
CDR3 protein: CASSIRGFGDTEAFF
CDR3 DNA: TGTGCCAGTAGTATTAGGGGGTTTGGGGACACTGAAGCTTTCTTT

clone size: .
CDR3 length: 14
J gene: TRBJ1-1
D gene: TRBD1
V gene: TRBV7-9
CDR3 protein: CASSLGGGGTEAFF
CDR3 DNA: TGTGCCAGCAGCTTAGGAGGGGGCGGTACTGAAGCTTTCTTT

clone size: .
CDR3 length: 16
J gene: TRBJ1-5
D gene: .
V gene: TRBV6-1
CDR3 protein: CASSEDGSVSNQPQHF
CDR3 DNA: TGTGCCAGCAGTGAAGATGGCAGTGTGAGCAATCAGCCCCAGCATTTT

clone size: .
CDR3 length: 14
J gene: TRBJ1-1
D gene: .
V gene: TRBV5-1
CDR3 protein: CASSVNVRGSEAFF
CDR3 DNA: TGCGCCAGCAGCGTAAACGTCAGGGGTTCTGAAGCTTTCTTT

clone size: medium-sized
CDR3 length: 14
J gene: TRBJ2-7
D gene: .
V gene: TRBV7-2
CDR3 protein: CASSLIVGLGEQYF
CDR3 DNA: TGTGCCAGCAGCTTAATCGTGGGGCTGGGAGAGCAGTACTTC

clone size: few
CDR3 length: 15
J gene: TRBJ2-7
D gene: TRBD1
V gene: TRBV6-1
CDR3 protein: CASSDTSGGPYEQYF
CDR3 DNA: TGTGCCAGCAGTGATACGTCAGGGGGCCCCTACGAGCAGTACTTC

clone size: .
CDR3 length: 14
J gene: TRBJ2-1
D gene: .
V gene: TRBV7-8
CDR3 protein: CASSPRANYNEQFF
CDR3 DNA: TGTGCCAGCAGCCCGCGGGCAAACTACAATGAGCAGTTCTTC

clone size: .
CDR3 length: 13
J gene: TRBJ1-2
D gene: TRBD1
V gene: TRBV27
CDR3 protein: CASSVGQGGGYTF
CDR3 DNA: TGTGCCAGCAGTGTGGGACAGGGGGGCGGCTACACCTTC

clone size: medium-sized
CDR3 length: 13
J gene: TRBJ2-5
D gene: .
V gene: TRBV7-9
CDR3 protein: CASSSPGAGPQYF
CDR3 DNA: TGTGCCAGCAGTTCCCCGGGAGCCGGTCCCCAGTACTTC

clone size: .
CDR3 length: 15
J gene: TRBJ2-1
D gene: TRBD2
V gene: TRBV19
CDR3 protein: CASSDGRAELNEQFF
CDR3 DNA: TGTGCCAGTAGTGACGGGAGGGCCGAGTTGAATGAGCAGTTCTTC

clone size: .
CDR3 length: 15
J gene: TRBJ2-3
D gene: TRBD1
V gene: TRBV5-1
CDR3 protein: CASSFPRGRADTQYF
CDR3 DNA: TGCGCCAGCAGCTTTCCCAGGGGGCGCGCGGATACGCAGTATTTT

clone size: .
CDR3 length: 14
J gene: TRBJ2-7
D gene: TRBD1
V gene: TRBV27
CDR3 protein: CASSIRDRGSEQYF
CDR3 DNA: TGTGCCAGCAGTATAAGGGACAGGGGGTCCGAGCAGTACTTC

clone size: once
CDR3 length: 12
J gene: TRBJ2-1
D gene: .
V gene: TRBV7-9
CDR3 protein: CASRLGFGEQFF
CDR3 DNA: TGTGCCAGCCGCCTCGGGTTTGGTGAGCAGTTCTTC

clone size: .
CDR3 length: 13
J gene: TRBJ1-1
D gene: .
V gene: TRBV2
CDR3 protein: CASSGSMNTEAFF
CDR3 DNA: TGTGCCAGCAGTGGCAGCATGAACACTGAAGCTTTCTTT

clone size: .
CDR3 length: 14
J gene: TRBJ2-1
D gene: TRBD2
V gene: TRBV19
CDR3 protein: CASMRLAGGHEQFF
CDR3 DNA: TGTGCCAGTATGAGACTAGCGGGGGGGCATGAGCAGTTCTTC

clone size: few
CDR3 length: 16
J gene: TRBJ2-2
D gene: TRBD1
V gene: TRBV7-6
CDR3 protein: CASSLNSPGGTGELFF
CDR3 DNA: TGTGCCAGCAGCCTTAATAGTCCAGGGGGCACCGGGGAGCTGTTTTTT

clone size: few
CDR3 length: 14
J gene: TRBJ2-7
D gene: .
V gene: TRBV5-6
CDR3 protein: CASSSEEGPYEQYF
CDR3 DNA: TGTGCCAGCAGCTCGGAGGAGGGCCCCTACGAGCAGTACTTC

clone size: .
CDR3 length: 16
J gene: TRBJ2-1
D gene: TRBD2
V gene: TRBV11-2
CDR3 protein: CASSPVASGVYNEQFF
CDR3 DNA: TGTGCCAGCAGCCCCGTTGCTAGCGGAGTCTACAATGAGCAGTTCTTC

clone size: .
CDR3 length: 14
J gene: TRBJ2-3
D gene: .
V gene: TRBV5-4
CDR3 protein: CASSFGLSTDTQYF
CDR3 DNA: TGTGCCAGCAGCTTTGGACTCAGCACAGATACGCAGTATTTT

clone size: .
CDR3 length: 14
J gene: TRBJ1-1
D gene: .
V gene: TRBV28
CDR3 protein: CASSPNKVDAEAFF
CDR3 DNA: TGTGCCAGCAGTCCGAACAAGGTTGACGCTGAAGCTTTCTTT

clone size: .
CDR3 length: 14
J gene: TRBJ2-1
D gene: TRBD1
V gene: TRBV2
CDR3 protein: CASRDRGRGNEQFF
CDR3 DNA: TGTGCCAGCAGGGACAGGGGGCGGGGCAATGAGCAGTTCTTC

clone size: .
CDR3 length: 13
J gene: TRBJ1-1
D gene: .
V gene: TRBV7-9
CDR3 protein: CASSLGTSTEAFF
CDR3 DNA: TGTGCCAGCAGCCTCGGGACGAGTACTGAAGCTTTCTTT

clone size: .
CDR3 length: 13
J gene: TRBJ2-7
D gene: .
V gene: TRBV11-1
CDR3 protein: CASRSEISYEQYF
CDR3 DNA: TGTGCCAGCCGCTCAGAGATCTCCTACGAGCAGTACTTC

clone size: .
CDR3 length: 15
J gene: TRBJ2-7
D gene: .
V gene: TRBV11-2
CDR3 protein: CASSFEGLQFYEQYF
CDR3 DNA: TGTGCCAGCAGCTTTGAGGGTTTACAATTCTACGAGCAGTACTTC

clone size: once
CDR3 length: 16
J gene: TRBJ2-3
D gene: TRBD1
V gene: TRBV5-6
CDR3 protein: CASSLGTGAPTDTQYF
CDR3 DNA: TGTGCCAGCAGCTTAGGGACAGGGGCCCCCACAGATACGCAGTATTTT

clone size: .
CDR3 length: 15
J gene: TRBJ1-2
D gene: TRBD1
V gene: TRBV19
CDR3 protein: CASTPVGGTNYGYTF
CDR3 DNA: TGTGCCAGTACCCCCGTAGGGGGCACTAACTATGGCTACACCTTC

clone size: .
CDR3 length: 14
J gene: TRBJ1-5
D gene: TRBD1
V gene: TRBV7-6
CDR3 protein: CARWRQGRDQPQHF
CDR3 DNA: TGTGCCAGATGGCGACAGGGACGTGATCAGCCCCAGCATTTT

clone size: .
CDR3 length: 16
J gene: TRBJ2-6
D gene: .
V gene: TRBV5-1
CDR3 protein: CASSLTGQAGANVLTF
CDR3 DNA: TGCGCCAGCAGCTTAACAGGGCAGGCTGGGGCCAACGTCCTGACTTTC

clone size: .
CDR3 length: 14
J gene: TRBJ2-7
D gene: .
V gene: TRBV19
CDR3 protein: CASSTSGSSYEQYF
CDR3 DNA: TGTGCCAGTAGTACCTCGGGAAGCTCCTACGAGCAGTACTTC

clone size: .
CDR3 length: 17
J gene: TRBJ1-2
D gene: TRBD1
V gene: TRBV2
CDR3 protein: CAIPFRDSEKVNYGYTF
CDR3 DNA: TGTGCCATCCCATTCCGGGACAGCGAAAAAGTTAACTATGGCTACACCTTC

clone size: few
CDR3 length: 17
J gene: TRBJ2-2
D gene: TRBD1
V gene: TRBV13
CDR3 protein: CASSFLLTGQGTGELFF
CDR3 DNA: TGTGCCAGCAGCTTTCTATTGACAGGGCAAGGGACCGGGGAGCTGTTTTTT

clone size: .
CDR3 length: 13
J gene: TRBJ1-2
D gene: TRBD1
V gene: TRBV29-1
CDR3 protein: CSVDRGQVDGYTF
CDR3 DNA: TGCAGCGTTGATAGGGGACAGGTGGACGGCTACACCTTC

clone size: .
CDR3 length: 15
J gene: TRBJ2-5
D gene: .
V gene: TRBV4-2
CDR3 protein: CASSQEIGGQETQYF
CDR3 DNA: TGTGCCAGCAGCCAAGAGATTGGTGGCCAAGAGACCCAGTACTTC

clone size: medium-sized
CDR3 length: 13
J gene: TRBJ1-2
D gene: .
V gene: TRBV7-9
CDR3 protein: CASSSGINYGYTF
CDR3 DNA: TGTGCCAGCAGCAGCGGGATCAATTATGGCTACACCTTC

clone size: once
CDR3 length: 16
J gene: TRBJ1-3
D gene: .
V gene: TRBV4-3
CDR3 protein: CASSQDTTGPGNTIYF
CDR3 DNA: TGCGCCAGCAGCCAAGATACCACGGGGCCGGGAAACACCATATATTTT

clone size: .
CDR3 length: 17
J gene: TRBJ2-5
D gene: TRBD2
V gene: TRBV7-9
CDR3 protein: CASSLGTSGTPQETQYF
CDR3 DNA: TGTGCCAGCAGCTTGGGGACTAGCGGCACCCCCCAAGAGACCCAGTACTTC

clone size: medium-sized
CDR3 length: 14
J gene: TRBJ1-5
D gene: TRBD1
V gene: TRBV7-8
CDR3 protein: CASSLIRGQQPQHF
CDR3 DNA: TGTGCCAGCAGCTTAATCAGGGGGCAACAGCCCCAGCATTTT

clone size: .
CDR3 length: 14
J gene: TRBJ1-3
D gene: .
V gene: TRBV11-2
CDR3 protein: CASSPGTSGNTIYF
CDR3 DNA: TGTGCCAGCAGCCCTGGGACCTCTGGAAACACCATATATTTT

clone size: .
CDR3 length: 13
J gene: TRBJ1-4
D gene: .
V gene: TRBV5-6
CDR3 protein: CASSSPLNEKLFF
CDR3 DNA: TGTGCCAGCAGCTCCCCTCTTAATGAAAAACTGTTTTTT

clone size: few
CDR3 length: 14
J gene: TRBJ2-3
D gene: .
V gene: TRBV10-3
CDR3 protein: CAISEYWVRNTQYF
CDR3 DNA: TGTGCCATCAGTGAATATTGGGTTAGGAATACGCAGTATTTT

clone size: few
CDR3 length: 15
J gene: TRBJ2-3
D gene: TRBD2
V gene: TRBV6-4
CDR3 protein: CASSDRAGTTDTQYF
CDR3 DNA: TGTGCCAGCAGTGACAGAGCGGGGACCACAGATACGCAGTATTTT

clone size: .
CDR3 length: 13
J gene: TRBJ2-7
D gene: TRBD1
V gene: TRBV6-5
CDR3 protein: CATRGTGEYEQYF
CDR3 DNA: TGTGCCACCAGGGGGACAGGGGAGTACGAGCAGTACTTC

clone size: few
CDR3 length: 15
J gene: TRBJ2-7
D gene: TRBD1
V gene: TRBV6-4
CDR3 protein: CASRETGTGPYEQYF
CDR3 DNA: TGTGCCAGCAGGGAAACAGGGACAGGGCCCTACGAGCAGTACTTC